Listed below are T cell receptor beta chains from one sample, sequenced in a study of tumor-infiltrating lymphocytes in localized non-small cell lung cancer. Only in-frame clones appear in the TCRdb table, and some are missing; sequencing was by immunoSEQ multiplex PCR. The sample shows tens of thousands of clones, 69% of them seen only once. What was sequenced was lung tumor tissue. Receptor source: a human donor with non-small cell lung cancer. Each CDR3 is given with its conserved first and last residue. The D gene is left open where the match is weak. Where a row states a size, it is once, few, many or the class of an expanded clone; other rows omit it.

size: .; D: .; V: TRBV9; J: TRBJ2-3; DNA: TGTGCCAGCAGCGTAGGTAGCGGAGGAGATACGCAGTATTTT; CDR3: CASSVGSGGDTQYF
size: .; D: .; V: TRBV30; J: TRBJ2-3; DNA: TGTGCCCTGAGTAGAGGGTTGGGCCGAGATACGCAGTATTTT; CDR3: CALSRGLGRDTQYF
size: .; D: .; V: TRBV9; J: TRBJ1-1; DNA: TGTGCCAGCAGCGCATTCGAAGCCGGGGGAACTGAAGCTTTCTTT; CDR3: CASSAFEAGGTEAFF
size: .; D: .; V: TRBV6-1; J: TRBJ1-1; DNA: TGTGCCAGCAGTGAAGCCTACAGGGTCTTCACTGAAGCTTTCTTT; CDR3: CASSEAYRVFTEAFF
size: .; D: TRBD2; V: TRBV7-9; J: TRBJ2-5; DNA: TGTGCCAGCAGCTCTTTAGCGGGACGACTTTTCCAAGAGACCCAGTACTTC; CDR3: CASSSLAGRLFQETQYF
size: .; D: .; V: TRBV10-1; J: TRBJ1-5; DNA: TGCGCCAGCAGTCGCGGCAATCAGCCCCAGCATTTT; CDR3: CASSRGNQPQHF
size: few; D: .; V: TRBV18; J: TRBJ1-1; DNA: TGTGCCAGCTCACCACCGTCAGGGACTGAAGCTTTCTTT; CDR3: CASSPPSGTEAFF
size: .; D: .; V: TRBV2; J: TRBJ1-1; DNA: TGTGCCAGCAGTGACGGTAGGGTGGGAAACACTGAAGCTTTCTTT; CDR3: CASSDGRVGNTEAFF
size: .; D: .; V: TRBV2; J: TRBJ2-3; DNA: TGTGCCAGCAGAACAGATACGCAGTATTTT; CDR3: CASRTDTQYF
size: medium-sized; D: TRBD2; V: TRBV4-2; J: TRBJ2-1; DNA: TGTGCCAGCAGCCAAGATTATTTGGCTAGCGGGAGGAATGAGCAGTTCTTC; CDR3: CASSQDYLASGRNEQFF
size: .; D: TRBD2; V: TRBV28; J: TRBJ2-1; DNA: TGTGCCAGCAGTTTCTGGCTAGCGGGAGTCCGGCATTACAATGAGCAGTTCTTC; CDR3: CASSFWLAGVRHYNEQFF
size: .; D: .; V: TRBV9; J: TRBJ2-1; DNA: TGTGCCAGCAGCGCAAGCTACAATGAGCAGTTCTTC; CDR3: CASSASYNEQFF
size: .; D: TRBD1; V: TRBV2; J: TRBJ2-5; DNA: TGTGCCAGCAGTGGGGACAGGGGGGGGACCCAGTACTTC; CDR3: CASSGDRGGTQYF
size: .; D: .; V: TRBV7-2; J: TRBJ2-5; DNA: TGTGCCAGCAGCTCCCCCCAAGAGACCCAGTACTTC; CDR3: CASSSPQETQYF
size: medium-sized; D: .; V: TRBV28; J: TRBJ1-1; DNA: TGTGCCAGCAGTTCTCAGGGAGAGCAAGCTTTCTTT; CDR3: CASSSQGEQAFF
size: .; D: .; V: TRBV18; J: TRBJ2-2; DNA: TGTGCCAGCTCACCAATGGGGCAGGGGAACACCGGGGAGCTGTTTTTT; CDR3: CASSPMGQGNTGELFF
size: .; D: .; V: TRBV10-3; J: TRBJ2-2; DNA: TGTGCCATCAGTGGGGCCTCGAGGGAGCTGTTTTTT; CDR3: CAISGASRELFF
size: .; D: TRBD2; V: TRBV5-4; J: TRBJ2-7; DNA: TGTGCCAGCAGCTTGGCCTCAGCGGGAGGGCCTCTCGAGCAGTACTTC; CDR3: CASSLASAGGPLEQYF
size: .; D: TRBD1; V: TRBV7-9; J: TRBJ1-5; DNA: TGTGCCAGCAGCCGGACAGGGGGAAGCAATCAGCCCCAGCATTTT; CDR3: CASSRTGGSNQPQHF
size: .; D: .; V: TRBV7-2; J: TRBJ1-5; DNA: TGTGCCAGCAGCCTTACAGGGTTACGTCAGCCCCAGCATTTT; CDR3: CASSLTGLRQPQHF
size: .; D: .; V: TRBV7-6; J: TRBJ2-7; DNA: TGTGCCAGCAGCCCCGGGACAAGCATCTCCTACGAGCAGTACTTC; CDR3: CASSPGTSISYEQYF
size: .; D: TRBD1; V: TRBV27; J: TRBJ2-3; DNA: TGTGCCAGCAGTTACGGGACAGGGTATACAGATACGCAGTATTTT; CDR3: CASSYGTGYTDTQYF
size: .; D: .; V: TRBV7-8; J: TRBJ1-1; DNA: TGTGCCAGCAGCTTAGGGAGTTCCACTGAAGCTTTCTTT; CDR3: CASSLGSSTEAFF
size: .; D: .; V: TRBV4-3; J: TRBJ1-2; DNA: TGCGCCAGCAGCCCGGATTCTAACTATGGCTACACCTTC; CDR3: CASSPDSNYGYTF